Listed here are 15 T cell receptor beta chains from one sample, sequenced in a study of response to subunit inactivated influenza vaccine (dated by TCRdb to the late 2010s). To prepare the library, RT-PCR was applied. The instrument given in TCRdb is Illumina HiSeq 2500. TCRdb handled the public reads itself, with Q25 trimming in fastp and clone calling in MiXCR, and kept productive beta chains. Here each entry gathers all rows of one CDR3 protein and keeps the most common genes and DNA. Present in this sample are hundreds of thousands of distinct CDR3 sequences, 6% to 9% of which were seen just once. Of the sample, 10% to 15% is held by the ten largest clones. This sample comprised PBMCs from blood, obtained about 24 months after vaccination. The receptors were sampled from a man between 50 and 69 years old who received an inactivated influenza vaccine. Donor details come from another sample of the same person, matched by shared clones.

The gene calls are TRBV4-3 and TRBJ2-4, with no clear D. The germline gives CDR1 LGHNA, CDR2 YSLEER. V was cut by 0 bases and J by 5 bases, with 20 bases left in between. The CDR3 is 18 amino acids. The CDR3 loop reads CASSQDSVGLANENIQYF. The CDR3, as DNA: TGCGCCAGCAGCCAAGATTCTGTGGGCCTCGCGAACGAAAACATTCAGTACTTC.

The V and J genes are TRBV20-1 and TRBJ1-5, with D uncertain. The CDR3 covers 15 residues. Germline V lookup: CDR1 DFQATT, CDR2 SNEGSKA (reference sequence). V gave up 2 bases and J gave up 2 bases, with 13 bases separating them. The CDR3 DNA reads TGCAGTGCTAGAAAAAAGGGTTTGGGCAATCAGCCCCAGCATTTT. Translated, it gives CSARKKGLGNQPQHF.

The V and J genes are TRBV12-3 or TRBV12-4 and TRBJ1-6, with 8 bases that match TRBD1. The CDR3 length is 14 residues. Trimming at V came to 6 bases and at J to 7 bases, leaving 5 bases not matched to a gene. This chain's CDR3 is CASRSGGRNSPLHF. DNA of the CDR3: TGTGCCAGCAGATCAGGGGGCAGAAATTCACCCCTCCACTTT.

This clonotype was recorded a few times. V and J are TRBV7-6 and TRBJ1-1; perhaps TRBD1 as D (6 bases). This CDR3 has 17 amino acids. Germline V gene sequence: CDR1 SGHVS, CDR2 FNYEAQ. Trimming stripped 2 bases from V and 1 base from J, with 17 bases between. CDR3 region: CASSLTGTQWTNTEAFF. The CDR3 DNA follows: TGTGCCAGCAGCTTAACAGGGACGCAGTGGACGAACACTGAAGCTTTCTTT.

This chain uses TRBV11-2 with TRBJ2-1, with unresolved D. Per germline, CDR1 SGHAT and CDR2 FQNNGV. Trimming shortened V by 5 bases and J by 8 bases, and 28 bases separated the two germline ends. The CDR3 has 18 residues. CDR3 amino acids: CASSPLSNVLGIWDEQFF. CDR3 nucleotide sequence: TGTGCCAGCAGCCCGCTTTCGAATGTTTTGGGAATTTGGGATGAGCAGTTCTTC.

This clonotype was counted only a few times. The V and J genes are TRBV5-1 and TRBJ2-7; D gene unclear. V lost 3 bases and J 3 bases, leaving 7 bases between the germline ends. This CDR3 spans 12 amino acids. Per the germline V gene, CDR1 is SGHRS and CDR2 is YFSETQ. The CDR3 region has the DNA TGCGCCAGCAGCTCGACGAACTACGAGCAGTACTTC. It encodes CASSSTNYEQYF.

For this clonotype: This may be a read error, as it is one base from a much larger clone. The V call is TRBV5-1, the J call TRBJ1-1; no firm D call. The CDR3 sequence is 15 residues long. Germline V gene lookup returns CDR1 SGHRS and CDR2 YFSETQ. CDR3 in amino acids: CASSVLGRMKTEAFF. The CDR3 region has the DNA TGCGCCAGCAGCGTCCTCGGACGGATGAAGACTGAAGCTTTCTTT. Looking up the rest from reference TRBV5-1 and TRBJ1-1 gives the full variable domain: KAGVTQTPRYLIKTRGQQVTLSCSPISGHRSVSWYQQTPGQGLQFLFEYFSETQRNKGNFPGRFSGRQFSNSRSEMNVSTLELGDSALYLCASSVLGRMKTEAFFGQGTRLTVV.

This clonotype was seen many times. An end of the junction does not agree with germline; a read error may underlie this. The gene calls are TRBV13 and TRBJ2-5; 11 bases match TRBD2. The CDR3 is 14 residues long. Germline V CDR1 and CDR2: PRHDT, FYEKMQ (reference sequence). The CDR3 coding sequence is TGTGCCAGCAGCCTAGGGACTAGCGGAGAGACCCAGTACTTC. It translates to CASSLGTSGETQYF.

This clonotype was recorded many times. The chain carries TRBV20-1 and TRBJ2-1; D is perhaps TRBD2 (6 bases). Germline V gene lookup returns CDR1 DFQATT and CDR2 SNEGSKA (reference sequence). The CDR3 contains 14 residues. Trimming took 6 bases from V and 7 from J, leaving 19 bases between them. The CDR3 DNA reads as TGCAGTGCACCCGACGGCAGGGCGGGGAATGAGCAGTTCTTC. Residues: CSAPDGRAGNEQFF.

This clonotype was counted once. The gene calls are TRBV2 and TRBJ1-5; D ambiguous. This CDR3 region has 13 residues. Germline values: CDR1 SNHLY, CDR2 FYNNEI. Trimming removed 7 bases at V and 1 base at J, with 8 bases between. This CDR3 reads CASTPESNQPQHF. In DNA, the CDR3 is TGTGCCAGCACCCCCGAAAGCAATCAGCCCCAGCATTTT. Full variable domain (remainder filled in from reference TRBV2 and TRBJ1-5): EPEVTQTPSHQVTQMGQEVILRCVPISNHLYFYWYRQILGQKVEFLVSFYNNEISEKSEIFDDQFSVERPDGSNFTLKIRSTKLEDSAMYFCASTPESNQPQHFGDGTRLSIL.

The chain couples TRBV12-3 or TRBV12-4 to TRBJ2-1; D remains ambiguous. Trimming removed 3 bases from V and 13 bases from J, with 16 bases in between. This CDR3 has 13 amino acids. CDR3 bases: TGTGCCAGCAGTTTTTCCGGATCCTCCGACCAGTTCTTC. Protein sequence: CASSFSGSSDQFF.

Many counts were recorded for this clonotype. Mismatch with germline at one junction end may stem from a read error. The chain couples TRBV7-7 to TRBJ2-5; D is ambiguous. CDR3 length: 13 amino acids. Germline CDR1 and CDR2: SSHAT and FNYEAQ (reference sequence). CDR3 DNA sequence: TGTGCTAGCAGCTTCAGCGAAGGAAAGACCCAGTACTTC. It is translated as CASSFSEGKTQYF.

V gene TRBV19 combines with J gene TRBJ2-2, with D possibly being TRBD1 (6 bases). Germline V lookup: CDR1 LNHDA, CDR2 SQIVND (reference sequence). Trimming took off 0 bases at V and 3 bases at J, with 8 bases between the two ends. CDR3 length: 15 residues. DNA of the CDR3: TGTGCCAGTAGTATAGATGGGGGCGACACCGGGGAGCTGTTTTTT. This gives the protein CASSIDGGDTGELFF.

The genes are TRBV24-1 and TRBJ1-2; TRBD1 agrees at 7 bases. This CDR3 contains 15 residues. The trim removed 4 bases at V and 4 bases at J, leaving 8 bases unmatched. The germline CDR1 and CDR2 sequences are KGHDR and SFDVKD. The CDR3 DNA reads TGTGCCACCAGTGACCGAAGGACAGGTGGCTATGGCTACACCTTC. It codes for CATSDRRTGGYGYTF.

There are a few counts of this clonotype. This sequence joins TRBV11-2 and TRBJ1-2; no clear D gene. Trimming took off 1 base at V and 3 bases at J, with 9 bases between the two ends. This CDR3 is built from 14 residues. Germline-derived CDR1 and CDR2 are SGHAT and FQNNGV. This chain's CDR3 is CASSLVGWDYGYTF. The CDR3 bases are TGTGCCAGCAGCTTAGTAGGGTGGGACTATGGCTACACCTTC.